The 13 T cell receptor beta chains presented below share a single source sample, sequenced in a study of cytomegalovirus exposure and HLA in healthy donors. Primers included in the PCR were 60 Vbeta and 13 Jbeta primers. Here immunoSEQ multiplex PCR was the method, and the copy in TCRdb shows in-frame clones only, minus some. The table records around 89,000 clones, approximately 80% of them present only once. Specimen: PBMCs. The source is a man aged 35-49 years in good health and CMV-seronegative.

The chain combines TRBV27 with TRBJ2-3, with D perhaps matching TRBD2 (7 bases). Germline V gene lookup returns CDR1 MNHEY and CDR2 SMNVEV (reference sequence). The CDR3 totals 16 residues. V was clipped by 5 bases and J by 6 bases, with 21 bases between them. DNA for the CDR3: TGTGCCAGCAGTCCCCCTTCCGGGGGGCTTCGCGATACGCAGTATTTT. It codes for CASSPPSGGLRDTQYF.

This clone is labeled medium-sized. The V gene is TRBV4-2, the J gene TRBJ2-5; 8 bases agree with TRBD2. This CDR3 has 16 residues. The ends lost 5 bases at V and 5 bases at J; junction bases unmatched: 13. From germline, CDR1 is LGHNA and CDR2 YNFKEQ. CDR3 in amino acids: CASSEASPGGAETQYF. Written as DNA, the CDR3 is TGTGCCAGCAGCGAAGCCAGTCCGGGGGGGGCGGAGACCCAGTACTTC.

The chain recombines TRBV5-1 with TRBJ2-5; D gene uncertain. The J call is in doubt because the DNA end fits TRBJ2-7 better. This CDR3 contains 13 residues. CDR1 SGHRS and CDR2 YFSETQ come from the germline V gene. In DNA, the CDR3 is TGCGCCAGCAGCACGGAGACTTACTACGAGCAGTACTTC. Translation: CASSTETYYEQYF.

The rearrangement joins TRBV27 to TRBJ2-1, with 7 bases matching TRBD2. Germline V gene lookup returns CDR1 MNHEY and CDR2 SMNVEV (reference sequence). The J segment lost 0 bases and the V segment lost 10 bases, leaving 15 bases of the junction unmatched. This CDR3 comprises 17 residues. CDR3 nucleotides: TGTGCCACAACCCCGGGACTACGTTCCTCCTCCTACAATGAGCAGTTCTTC. Encoded protein: CATTPGLRSSSYNEQFF.

A few counts support this clone. The gene calls are TRBV7-7 and TRBJ2-1; perhaps TRBD1 as D (6 bases). Germline loops: CDR1 SSHAT, CDR2 FNYEAQ (reference sequence). Trimming took 2 bases from V and 7 from J, leaving 9 bases between them. The CDR3 runs to 13 residues. CDR3 DNA sequence: TGTGCCAGCAGCTTATACAGGGAAAATGAGCAGTTCTTC. As protein: CASSLYRENEQFF.

This chain joins TRBV28 and TRBJ2-2; D ambiguous. The germline CDR1 and CDR2 sequences are MDHEN and SYDVKM. V shed 1 base and J shed 1 base, with 4 bases lying between them. This CDR3 spans 14 amino acids. The CDR3 DNA is TGTGCCAGCAGTTTATTTAGGAACACCGGGGAGCTGTTTTTT. Protein: CASSLFRNTGELFF.

J is TRBJ2-1 and V is TRBV7-7, with 9 bases aligning to TRBD2. CDR1 and CDR2 from the germline V gene are SSHAT and FNYEAQ (reference sequence). This CDR3 is built from 16 residues. V dropped 1 base and J dropped 8; count of bases not matched to a gene: 9. The CDR3, as DNA: TGTGCCAGCAGCTTAGAGGCGAGCGGGGGGATCCATGAGCAGTTCTTC. It specifies CASSLEASGGIHEQFF.

This clone turned up a few times. The rearrangement uses TRBV15 and TRBJ2-2, with 8 bases fitting TRBD1. Trimming at V came to 0 bases and at J to 6 bases, leaving 9 bases not matched to a gene. CDR3 length equals 17 residues. Per germline, CDR1 LNHNV and CDR2 YYDKDF (reference sequence). Written as DNA, the CDR3 is TGTGCCACCAGCAGAGATTTGGAGACAGGGGCCGCCGGGGAGCTGTTTTTT. Its translation: CATSRDLETGAAGELFF.

The CDR3 loop reads CASSESTSGGANNEQFF. In DNA form, the CDR3 reads TGTGCCAGCAGTGAAAGTACTAGCGGGGGGGCGAACAATGAGCAGTTCTTC. This chain links TRBV2 with TRBJ2-1; TRBD2 aligns across 13 bases. This CDR3 contains 17 residues. Trimming removed 2 bases from V and 5 bases from J; junction bases left unmatched: 6. From germline, CDR1 is SNHLY and CDR2 FYNNEI.

V gene TRBV19 combines with J gene TRBJ2-7; 16 bases align to TRBD2. The germline CDR1 and CDR2 sequences are LNHDA and SQIVND (reference sequence). The CDR3 extends over 17 amino acids. The junction had 6 bases not matched to a gene; V was cut back by 6 bases and J by 1 base. CDR3 in amino acids: CASSGTSGGAGSYEQYF. The CDR3 nucleotides read TGTGCCAGTAGCGGGACTAGCGGGGGGGCCGGGTCCTACGAGCAGTACTTC.

The chain combines TRBV4-3 with TRBJ2-7; TRBD1 is a possible D gene (6 bases). Trimming cost V 1 base and J 4 bases, with 23 bases left between them. The V gene's germline CDR1 is LGHNA and CDR2 YSLEER. The CDR3 contains 18 residues. The CDR3 reads CASSQGGRSAQGKYEQYF. CDR3 nucleotide sequence: TGCGCCAGCAGCCAAGGAGGTCGGTCGGCACAGGGAAAGTACGAGCAGTACTTC.

This chain joins TRBV7-2 and TRBJ2-7; a possible D gene is TRBD1 (6 bases). The V gene's germline CDR1 is SGHTA and CDR2 FQGNSA. V was shortened by 1 base and J by 1 base, with 8 bases between the two germline ends. This CDR3 is built from 14 residues. The CDR3 is CASSLGTVSYEQYF. CDR3 in DNA: TGTGCCAGCAGCTTAGGGACAGTTTCCTACGAGCAGTACTTC.

This chain links TRBV19 with TRBJ2-1; TRBD1 agrees at 8 bases. This CDR3 comprises 15 residues. With V trimmed by 7 bases and J by 3 bases, 8 bases remained unmatched. Germline V gene data show CDR1 as LNHDA and CDR2 as SQIVND (reference sequence). The CDR3 bases are TGTGCCAGTACCGCCGTCACAGGGGGCTACAATGAGCAGTTCTTC. Translating it yields CASTAVTGGYNEQFF. Filled out from reference TRBV19 and TRBJ2-1, the complete variable domain reads DGGITQSPKYLFRKEGQNVTLSCEQNLNHDAMYWYRQDPGQGLRLIYYSQIVNDFQKGDIAEGYSVSREKKESFPLTVTSAQKNPTAFYLCASTAVTGGYNEQFFGPGTRLTVL.